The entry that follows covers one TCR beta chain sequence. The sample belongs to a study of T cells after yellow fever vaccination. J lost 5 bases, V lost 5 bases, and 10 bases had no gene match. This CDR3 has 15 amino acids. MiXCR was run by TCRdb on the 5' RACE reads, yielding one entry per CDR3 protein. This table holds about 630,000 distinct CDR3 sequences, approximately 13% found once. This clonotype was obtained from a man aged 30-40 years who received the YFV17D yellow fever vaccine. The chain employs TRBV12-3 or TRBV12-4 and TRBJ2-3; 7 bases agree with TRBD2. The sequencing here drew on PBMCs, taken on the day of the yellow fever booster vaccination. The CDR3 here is CASSPPGAGEDTQYF. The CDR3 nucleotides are TGTGCCAGCAGTCCACCTGGGGCGGGAGAAGATACGCAGTATTTT.